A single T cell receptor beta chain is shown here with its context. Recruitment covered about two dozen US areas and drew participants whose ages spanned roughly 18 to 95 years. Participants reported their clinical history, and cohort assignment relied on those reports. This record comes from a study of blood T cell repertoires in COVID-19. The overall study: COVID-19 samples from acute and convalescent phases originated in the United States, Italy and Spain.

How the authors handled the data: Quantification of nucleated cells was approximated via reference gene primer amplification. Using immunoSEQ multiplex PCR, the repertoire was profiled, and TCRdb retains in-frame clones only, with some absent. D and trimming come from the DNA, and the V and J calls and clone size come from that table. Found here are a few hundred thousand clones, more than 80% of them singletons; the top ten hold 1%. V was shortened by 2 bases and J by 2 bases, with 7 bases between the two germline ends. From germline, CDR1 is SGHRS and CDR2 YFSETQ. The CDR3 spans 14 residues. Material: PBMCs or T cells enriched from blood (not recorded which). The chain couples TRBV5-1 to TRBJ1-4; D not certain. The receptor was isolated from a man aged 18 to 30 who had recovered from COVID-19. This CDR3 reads CASSFRGTNEKLFF. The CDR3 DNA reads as TGCGCCAGCAGCTTCAGAGGCACTAATGAAAAACTGTTTTTT.